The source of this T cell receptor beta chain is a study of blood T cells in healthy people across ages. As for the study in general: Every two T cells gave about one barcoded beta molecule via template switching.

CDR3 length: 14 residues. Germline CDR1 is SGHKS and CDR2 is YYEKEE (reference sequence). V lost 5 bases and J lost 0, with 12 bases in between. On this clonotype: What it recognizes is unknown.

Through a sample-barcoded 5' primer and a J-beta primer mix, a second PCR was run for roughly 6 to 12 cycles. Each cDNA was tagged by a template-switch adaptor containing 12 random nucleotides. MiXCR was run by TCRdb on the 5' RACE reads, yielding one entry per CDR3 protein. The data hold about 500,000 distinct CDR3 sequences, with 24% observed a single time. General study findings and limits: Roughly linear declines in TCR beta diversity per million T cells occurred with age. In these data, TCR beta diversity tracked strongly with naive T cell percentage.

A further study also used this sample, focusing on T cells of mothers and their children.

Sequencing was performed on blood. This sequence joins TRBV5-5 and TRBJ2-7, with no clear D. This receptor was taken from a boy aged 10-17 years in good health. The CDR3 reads CASSPRPYSYEQYF. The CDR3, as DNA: TGTGCCAGCAGTCCCCGACCCTACTCCTACGAGCAGTACTTC.